This is a list of T cell receptor beta chains from one sample in a study of blood T cell repertoires in COVID-19. Only in-frame clones appear in the TCRdb table, and some are missing; sequencing was by immunoSEQ multiplex PCR. The sample consists of around 250,000 clones, about nine tenths of them appearing once. Source material: PBMCs or T cells enriched from blood (not recorded which). These receptors came from a man in his late teens or twenties who had recovered from COVID-19. Both conserved end residues are part of each CDR3. The D gene is left open where the match is weak. Only part of the rows carry a size: once, few, many, or a class if the clone is expanded.

TGTGCCAGCAGTCCCGACACTGAAGCTTTCTTT,CASSPDTEAFF,.,.,TRBV28,TRBJ1-1
TGTGCCAGCAGCTTGGTAGTATCAGGGGGCAATCAGCCCCAGCATTTT,CASSLVVSGGNQPQHF,.,.,TRBV5-6,TRBJ1-5
TGTGCCAGCAGCCAAGCCCCACTAGCGGGGCAAGAGACCCAGTACTTC,CASSQAPLAGQETQYF,.,TRBD2,TRBV14,TRBJ2-5
TGTGCCAGCCGGCAGACAGGGGAGGGAGAGACCCAGTACTTC,CASRQTGEGETQYF,once,.,TRBV11-3,TRBJ2-5
TGTGCCAGTAGTATAGTCACGGGGGGTACAGATACGCAGTATTTT,CASSIVTGGTDTQYF,.,TRBD2,TRBV19,TRBJ2-3
TGTGCCAGCAGCGTAGGAGGGGGCTCTGGAAACACCATATATTTT,CASSVGGGSGNTIYF,.,.,TRBV9,TRBJ1-3
TGTGCCAGCAGCCAAAGCGGCTCGGATGGCTACGAGCAGTACTTC,CASSQSGSDGYEQYF,once,.,TRBV3-1/TRBV3-2,TRBJ2-7
TGTGCCAGCAGCTTTAGCGGGAGCGAGGTCTACAATGAGCAGTTCTTC,CASSFSGSEVYNEQFF,.,TRBD2,TRBV5-4,TRBJ2-1
TGCGCCAGCAGCTTGCCGACAGGGAAGAACACCGGGGAGCTGTTTTTT,CASSLPTGKNTGELFF,.,TRBD1,TRBV5-1,TRBJ2-2
TGTGCCAGCAGTTCGGGAAGGTTTGAGCAGTTCTTC,CASSSGRFEQFF,.,.,TRBV12-3/TRBV12-4,TRBJ2-1
TGTGCCAGCAGTTTTCCCCAGGGACAGGGGCATGGCTACACCTTC,CASSFPQGQGHGYTF,.,TRBD1,TRBV28,TRBJ1-2
TGTGCCAGCAGCTTAGAGGCCGGAGCTAACTATGGCTACACCTTC,CASSLEAGANYGYTF,.,.,TRBV7-8,TRBJ1-2
TGTGCCAGCAGTCCGCAACACGCCTACGAGCAGTACTTC,CASSPQHAYEQYF,.,.,TRBV12-3/TRBV12-4,TRBJ2-7
TGTGCCAGCAGTTACGAGGGGGCAGGGGGCGGTTCACCCCTCCACTTT,CASSYEGAGGGSPLHF,.,TRBD1,TRBV6-5,TRBJ1-6
TGTGCCAGTAACACCGGGACAGGGTACCGTCAGCCCCAGCATTTT,CASNTGTGYRQPQHF,.,TRBD1,TRBV19,TRBJ1-5
TGTGCCAGTAGTATAGATCGTGGACTGGTCCAAATGGATGGAAACACCATATATTTT,CASSIDRGLVQMDGNTIYF,.,.,TRBV19,TRBJ1-3
TGCGCCAGCAGCCCGGGACAGGGACCGAACACTGAAGCTTTCTTT,CASSPGQGPNTEAFF,.,TRBD1,TRBV4-1,TRBJ1-1
TGTGCCAGCAGTGAATGGGCAAGGCAGGGGGGTTATAATGAAAAACTGTTTTTT,CASSEWARQGGYNEKLFF,.,TRBD1,TRBV25-1,TRBJ1-4
TGTGCCAGCAGTGTTGGGCTGGGACTTGCATCTTGGACGCAGTATTTT,CASSVGLGLASWTQYF,.,.,TRBV2,TRBJ2-3
TGTGCCAGCAGGAACAGGGATAGCAATCAGCCCCAGCATTTT,CASRNRDSNQPQHF,few,.,TRBV2,TRBJ1-5
TGTGCCAGCTCACCACTCCCTAGTGGAAATGAGCAGTTCTTC,CASSPLPSGNEQFF,.,.,TRBV18,TRBJ2-1
TGTGCCAGCAGCTCAGACCGTCGGACAGGGGAGGGATACTATGGCTACACCTTC,CASSSDRRTGEGYYGYTF,.,TRBD1,TRBV13,TRBJ1-2
TGTGCCAGCAGCTCTCAGGACAGGGATGAAGAGACCCAGTACTTC,CASSSQDRDEETQYF,.,TRBD1,TRBV7-9,TRBJ2-5
TGTGCCAGCAGAAGGACAGAAACAAACACTGAAGCTTTCTTT,CASRRTETNTEAFF,.,.,TRBV6-5,TRBJ1-1
TGCGCCAGCAGCTTGGCCAAGGTGGGCGTAGACTATGGCTACACCTTC,CASSLAKVGVDYGYTF,.,.,TRBV5-1,TRBJ1-2
TGTGCCAGCAGTTTATCGACTAGCGGGAGACGCGAGCAGTACTTC,CASSLSTSGRREQYF,.,TRBD2,TRBV28,TRBJ2-7
TGTGCCAGCAGCCAAGGGGGGGGTCACCAAGAGACCCAGTACTTC,CASSQGGGHQETQYF,few,TRBD2,TRBV4-2,TRBJ2-5
TGTGCCAGCAGCTTCCGCAGGGGGCTAACCGGGGAGCTGTTTTTT,CASSFRRGLTGELFF,.,TRBD1,TRBV11-2,TRBJ2-2
TGCGCCAGCAGCTTGAAGGGGCCCACAGATACGCAGTATTTT,CASSLKGPTDTQYF,.,.,TRBV5-1,TRBJ2-3
TGTGCCACCTCCTTGGGACTAGCTATTGATACGCAGTATTTT,CATSLGLAIDTQYF,.,TRBD2,TRBV7-8,TRBJ2-3
TGTGCCAGCAGCTTAGTCCGCAGCGCAGGGGGATCCTACGAGCAGTACTTC,CASSLVRSAGGSYEQYF,.,TRBD1,TRBV7-9,TRBJ2-7
TGTGCCAGCAGTCCCCCCATGAACACTGAAGCTTTCTTT,CASSPPMNTEAFF,.,.,TRBV28,TRBJ1-1
TGTGCCAGCAGCCAATACGCGCGGGGCACCCCTAGCTCTGGGGCCAACGTCCTGACTTTC,CASSQYARGTPSSGANVLTF,.,.,TRBV16,TRBJ2-6
TGTGCCAGTAGTATCGAGTTGGCGGGAGTGGGCTACGAGCAGTACTTC,CASSIELAGVGYEQYF,once,TRBD2,TRBV19,TRBJ2-7
TGTGCCAGCAGCCAAGATCCCAGCGGGGGTCCAGATACGCAGTATTTT,CASSQDPSGGPDTQYF,once,TRBD2,TRBV4-2,TRBJ2-3
TGTGCCAGCAGCTTAGGGGACAGGGTTGAGCAGTTCTTC,CASSLGDRVEQFF,.,TRBD1,TRBV7-6,TRBJ2-1
TGTGCCAGCAGCTCGGATGAAAGTAGCGGGGGGAGTTCAGATACGCAGTATTTT,CASSSDESSGGSSDTQYF,once,TRBD2,TRBV11-2,TRBJ2-3
TGTGCCAGCAGTGGGACAGGGCCAGATACGCAGTATTTT,CASSGTGPDTQYF,.,TRBD1,TRBV27,TRBJ2-3
TGTGCCAGCAGTGGTAAGACAGGGGTCACCTACAATGAGCAGTTCTTC,CASSGKTGVTYNEQFF,.,TRBD1,TRBV6-4,TRBJ2-1
TGCGCCAGCAGCCCCTCGGGGGGGAGGAGAACCGGGGAGCTGTTTTTT,CASSPSGGRRTGELFF,once,TRBD2,TRBV4-1,TRBJ2-2
TGTGCCAGCACCGATACAACTTCGGGTGAGCAGTTCTTC,CASTDTTSGEQFF,.,.,TRBV14,TRBJ2-1
TGTGCCAGCAGCCAAGGGACAGGGGAGAACGAAAAACTGTTTTTT,CASSQGTGENEKLFF,.,TRBD1,TRBV4-2,TRBJ1-4
TGTGCCAGCAGTTACGCAGGGGGCAGCAATCAGCCCCAGCATTTT,CASSYAGGSNQPQHF,.,TRBD1,TRBV6-5,TRBJ1-5
TGCGCCAGCAGGCCCGGGACAGGGGGCGCGGTAGATACGCAGTATTTT,CASRPGTGGAVDTQYF,many,TRBD1,TRBV10-2,TRBJ2-3
TGCGCCAGCAGCCAAGAAAGGGGCGCAACTAATGAAAAACTGTTTTTT,CASSQERGATNEKLFF,.,.,TRBV4-1,TRBJ1-4
TGCGCCAGCAGTGAGGTTCTAGCGGGAGGGGGGTCCTACGAGCAGTACTTC,CASSEVLAGGGSYEQYF,.,TRBD2,TRBV10-1,TRBJ2-7
TGTGCCAGCAGCTTGGCAGGGGGGGAAAAACTGTTTTTT,CASSLAGGEKLFF,.,TRBD1,TRBV7-8,TRBJ1-4